The 8 T cell receptor beta chains presented below share a single source sample, sequenced in a study of early T cells in non-severe SARS-CoV-2 infection. TCRdb used MiXCR to reprocess the 5' RACE reads, holding one entry per CDR3 protein. The sample consists of about 30,000 distinct CDR3 sequences, under 4% of them appearing once. The sequenced sample consisted of whole blood. These receptors all stem from an adult who was a healthcare worker with PCR-confirmed SARS-CoV-2 infection or an uninfected control (not recorded which).

The chain links TRBV12-3 or TRBV12-4 to TRBJ2-5; D is unresolved. The CDR3 totals 13 residues. V lost 1 base to trimming and J lost 7 bases, with 10 bases between them. The CDR3 sequence is CASSLDGPGTQYF. CDR3 nucleotide sequence: TGTGCCAGCAGTTTAGACGGTCCAGGGACCCAGTACTTC.

This clonotype has just a few counts. This sequence joins TRBV6-5 and TRBJ2-4, with TRBD2 matching over 13 bases. There are 17 residues in the CDR3. Per germline, CDR1 MNHEY and CDR2 SVGAGI. J lost 0 bases, V lost 5 bases, and 4 bases had no gene match. The CDR3 reads CASSRGLAGLAKNIQYF. CDR3 sequence (DNA): TGTGCCAGCAGTAGGGGACTAGCGGGGCTAGCCAAAAACATTCAGTACTTC.

There are many counts of this clonotype. This sequence joins TRBV20-1 and TRBJ2-7; TRBD2 aligns across 7 bases. Trimming took 0 bases from V and 11 from J; bases not matched to a gene: 13. The CDR3 covers 14 residues. Germline lookup yields CDR1 DFQATT and CDR2 SNEGSKA (reference sequence). Written as DNA, the CDR3 is TGCAGTGCTAGAGATATTGTGGGAGGGCCCTCCGAGTACTTC. Translation gives CSARDIVGGPSEYF.

The sample holds a few counts of this clonotype. The rearrangement joins TRBV5-1 to TRBJ1-2; D uncertain. This CDR3 has 12 amino acids. The V end lost 3 bases, the J end lost 8 bases, and 11 bases lay between the germline ends. Germline CDR1 is SGHRS and CDR2 is YFSETQ. The chain's CDR3 is CASSWSEEGYTF. CDR3 DNA sequence: TGCGCCAGCAGCTGGTCGGAGGAAGGCTACACCTTC.

Ten or more counts support this clonotype. The chain's CDR3 is CASSPRWGSGLNTGELFF. CDR3 nucleotides: TGTGCCAGCAGCCCGAGGTGGGGGTCAGGCCTAAACACCGGGGAGCTGTTTTTT. V and J are TRBV7-9 and TRBJ2-2, with D perhaps given as TRBD1 or TRBD2 (5 bases each). The germline V and J ends were trimmed by 5 bases and 2 bases, with 21 bases remaining between them. Germline CDR1 reads SEHNR; CDR2 reads FQNEAQ (reference sequence). The CDR3 covers 18 residues.

This clonotype was seen at least ten times. The chain links TRBV27 to TRBJ2-7, with no clear D. The CDR3 spans 14 residues. CDR1 is MNHEY, CDR2 SMNVEV, per germline (reference sequence). V was shortened by 5 bases and J by 2 bases, with 13 bases between the two germline ends. The CDR3 DNA follows: TGTGCCAGCAGTCCTCTTTCGAGGCCCTACGAGCAGTACTTC. This sequence encodes CASSPLSRPYEQYF.

This clonotype was detected ten times or more. The chain recombines TRBV5-1 with TRBJ2-5, with 10 bases that match TRBD1. CDR1 SGHRS and CDR2 YFSETQ come from the germline V gene. The CDR3 runs 17 residues. With V trimmed by 6 bases and J by 2 bases, 13 bases remained unmatched. CDR3 DNA sequence: TGCGCCAGCATCCCTGGACAGGGGGTCCCCCCGCAAGAGACCCAGTACTTC. Its translation is CASIPGQGVPPQETQYF.

This clonotype has ten or more counts. The chain links TRBV20-1 to TRBJ2-5; possibly TRBD1 for D (6 bases). CDR3 length equals 14 residues. V lost 0 bases and J 1 base, leaving 9 bases between the germline ends. Germline CDR1 and CDR2: DFQATT and SNEGSKA (reference sequence). The CDR3 DNA reads TGCAGTGCTAGAGATGGCAGGGGCCAAGAGACCCAGTACTTC. This codes for CSARDGRGQETQYF.